These T cell receptor beta chains were read from a single sample in a study of tumor and adjacent non-tumor tissue in lung cancer. TCRdb reprocessed the multiplex PCR reads with MiXCR, giving one entry per CDR3 protein. The top ten hold approximately 12% of the sample, which has approximately 75,000 distinct CDR3 sequences, 60% to 85% seen once. The sequencing input was lung tumor tissue. The receptors here all came from a woman between 45 and 60 years old with non-small cell lung cancer. Both conserved end residues are part of each CDR3. D genes are given only for firm matches. Some rows mark clone size as missing; the rest say once, few, many or name a class of expanded clone.

J: TRBJ1-2; size: -; V: TRBV4-2; D: TRBD1; CDR3: CARSQDWRQGDYGYTF; DNA: TGTGCCAGAAGCCAAGACTGGAGACAGGGAGACTATGGCTACACCTTC
J: TRBJ2-2; size: -; V: TRBV6-1; D: -; CDR3: CASSEVVTGELFF; DNA: TGTGCCAGCAGTGAAGTGGTAACCGGGGAGCTGTTTTTT
J: TRBJ2-7; size: -; V: TRBV5-1; D: -; CDR3: CASRSVGGPNSYEQYF; DNA: TGTGCCAGCAGAAGTGTTGGAGGCCCGAACTCCTACGAGCAGTACTTC
J: TRBJ2-1; size: -; V: TRBV6-2/TRBV6-3; D: -; CDR3: CASSHSIRYEQLF; DNA: TGTGCCAGCAGTCACTCGATTCGCTATGAGCAGCTCTTC
J: TRBJ2-3; size: -; V: TRBV11-3; D: TRBD2; CDR3: CDSSLERRESADTQFF; DNA: TGTGACAGCAGCTTAGAACGGCGGGAGAGTGCAGATACGCAGTTTTTT
J: TRBJ2-7; size: -; V: TRBV5-5; D: -; CDR3: CASSPSLGNRAYEQYF; DNA: TGTGCCAGCAGCCCGTCACTGGGGAACCGGGCCTACGAACAGTACTTC
J: TRBJ1-1; size: -; V: TRBV28; D: -; CDR3: CPSSPFTTEAYF; DNA: TGTCCCAGCAGCCCATTTACGACTGAAGCTTACTTT
J: TRBJ2-2; size: many; V: TRBV5-1; D: -; CDR3: CASSTVGPNTGELFF; DNA: TGCGCCAGCAGCACTGTGGGACCCAACACCGGGGAGCTGTTTTTT
J: TRBJ2-5; size: -; V: TRBV5-4; D: -; CDR3: CASSLVGTQETQRF; DNA: TGTGCCAGCAGCTTGGTAGGGACCCAAGAGACCCAGCGCTTC
J: TRBJ1-2; size: -; V: TRBV20-1; D: -; CDR3: CRVAGNNYGYTF; DNA: TGCAGAGTGGCAGGGAATAACTATGGCTATACCTTC
J: TRBJ2-3; size: once; V: TRBV11-2; D: -; CDR3: CVSSLDKGDAQYF; DNA: TGTGTCAGCAGCTTAGACAAGGGAGATGCGCAGTATTTT
J: TRBJ2-1; size: -; V: TRBV11-2; D: -; CDR3: CVSSLEGYREQFF; DNA: TGTGTCAGCAGCCTGGAGGGATACCGTGAGCAGTTCTTC
J: TRBJ2-3; size: -; V: TRBV6-6; D: -; CDR3: CANSAQGHIDTQYF; DNA: TGTGCCAACAGTGCTCAGGGACACATAGATACGCAGTATTTT